Included here is one T cell receptor (beta chain) sequence, with context. The data derive from a study of blood T cell repertoires in COVID-19. On the study more broadly: The United States, Italy and Spain were the sources of the acute and convalescent COVID-19 samples. From T cells, B-cell-depleted T cells, or PBMCs came the material, which was cDNA or gDNA.

How the authors handled the data: By means of reference gene primer amplification, nucleated cell counts were estimated. Clones were sequenced by immunoSEQ multiplex PCR, and TCRdb holds only the in-frame ones, with some missing. The DNA was the basis for D and trimming; V, J and clone size are from that table. The table lists around 270,000 clones, 84% of them singletons. The germline V gene encodes CDR1 ENHRY and CDR2 SYGVKD. The CDR3 totals 15 residues. V was cut by 4 bases and J by 1 base, with 13 bases left in between. What was sequenced was peripheral blood. This sequence originates from a man between 60 and 70 years old with acute or convalescent COVID-19. This chain joins TRBV10-3 and TRBJ1-1, with unresolved D. For the CDR3, the DNA is TGTGCCATCAGTGGGAAGGGAGGGAAGAACACTGAAGCTTTCTTT. Protein: CAISGKGGKNTEAFF.